This is a list of T cell receptor beta chains from one sample in a study of shared clonotypes between healthy human individuals. Produced via immunoSEQ multiplex PCR; TCRdb's table is partial and in-frame only. The sample lists 2.3 million or so clones, about 92% occurring once. The sample comprised naive CD4+ T cells from PBMCs. All receptors come from a man between 18 and 35 years old in good health. Some clones in this sample may be carry-over from other donors' samples. Each CDR3 is given with its conserved first and last residue. A D gene is named only where the DNA matches it firmly. The size field is filled for only some rows; it gives once, few, many or a size class.

CDR3 DNA	CDR3 protein	D gene	clone size	V gene	J gene
TGCGCCAGCAGCGTCGGGACTAGCGGGATCTACGAGCAGTACTTC	CASSVGTSGIYEQYF	TRBD2	.	TRBV5-1	TRBJ2-7
TGTGCCAGCACGGGGACTAGCGGGACCCGGTCTCTCACAGATACGCAGTATTTT	CASTGTSGTRSLTDTQYF	TRBD2	.	TRBV2	TRBJ2-3
TGCGCCAGCAGTTTCGGGACAGGGGGCCAAGAGACCCAGTACTTC	CASSFGTGGQETQYF	TRBD1	.	TRBV5-1	TRBJ2-5
TGTGCCATCAGTGAGCCTTACGGACAGGTTTCTCCCAATGAGCAGTTCTTC	CAISEPYGQVSPNEQFF	TRBD1	.	TRBV10-3	TRBJ2-1
TGTGCCAGCAGTGGATCGGGGACAGGGGAGTTTGATACGCAGTATTTT	CASSGSGTGEFDTQYF	TRBD1	.	TRBV25-1	TRBJ2-3
TGCGCCAGCAGCGCCAACCGGGGGAACGCTGAAGCTTTCTTT	CASSANRGNAEAFF	.	.	TRBV5-1	TRBJ1-1
TGTGCCAGCAGTTGGGAGGGGGCCTTCAACACTGAAGCTTTCTTT	CASSWEGAFNTEAFF	TRBD1	.	TRBV6-5	TRBJ1-1
TGTGCCAGCAGCTTAGTAGGGGGCGTAACTAATGAAAAACTGTTTTTT	CASSLVGGVTNEKLFF	TRBD1	.	TRBV7-2	TRBJ1-4
TGTGCCAGCAGTTTATCCTGGGAAGCCTACGAGCAGTACTTC	CASSLSWEAYEQYF	.	.	TRBV28	TRBJ2-7
TGTGCCTGGAGTGTTGGTGGGACGGGCAATGAGCAGTTCTTC	CAWSVGGTGNEQFF	.	.	TRBV30	TRBJ2-1
TGCGCCAGCAGCCAAGGACGCTCTAGTCTAGCCAAAAACATTCAGTACTTC	CASSQGRSSLAKNIQYF	.	.	TRBV4-3	TRBJ2-4
TGTGCCAGCAGCCAAGGGGAGAACACTGAAGCTTTCTTT	CASSQGENTEAFF	.	.	TRBV4-2	TRBJ1-1
TGTGCCAGCAGTGATGACAGGGCCGGCTCCTACGAGCAGTACTTC	CASSDDRAGSYEQYF	TRBD1	once	TRBV25-1	TRBJ2-7
TGTGCCAGCAGCGTGAGGGGACAGGGGGCTGGAAACACCATATATTTT	CASSVRGQGAGNTIYF	TRBD1	.	TRBV9	TRBJ1-3
TGCAGTGCAACAAGGCAAGATACGCAGTATTTT	CSATRQDTQYF	.	once	TRBV20-1	TRBJ2-3
TGTGCCAGTGCCGGGACAGGGGATCAGCCCCAGCATTTT	CASAGTGDQPQHF	TRBD1	.	TRBV19	TRBJ1-5
TGTGCCTGGAGTGGCTATTTTGAAGCTTTCTTT	CAWSGYFEAFF	.	.	TRBV30	TRBJ1-1
TGTGCCAGCAGCTTAGATCGTACCGGGGAGCTGTTTTTT	CASSLDRTGELFF	.	.	TRBV7-7	TRBJ2-2
TGTGCCACCAGCAGCATAAATCAGCCCCAGCATTTT	CATSSINQPQHF	.	.	TRBV15	TRBJ1-5
TGTGCCAGCAGCTTATTGAGTGGGGGGACTTCCCTCATTCTGGAGCAGTACTTC	CASSLLSGGTSLILEQYF	.	.	TRBV7-2	TRBJ2-7
TGTGCCAGCAGCCGGGACAGCGAGCGTTTCGGTTCAAAAACCTACGAGCAGTACTTC	CASSRDSERFGSKTYEQYF	TRBD1	.	TRBV4-2	TRBJ2-7
TGTGCCAGCAGAGACAGATACGAGCAGTACTTC	CASRDRYEQYF	.	.	TRBV6-5	TRBJ2-7
TGCGCCAGCAGCTTGATAGGATTAGGGGGCGAGCAGTACTTC	CASSLIGLGGEQYF	.	.	TRBV5-1	TRBJ2-7
TGTGCCAGCAGCACTCTAGCGGGAGCCTCAAGCTCCTACAATGAGCAGTTCTTC	CASSTLAGASSSYNEQFF	TRBD2	once	TRBV28	TRBJ2-1
TGTGCCAGCTCCGGGTTAGGACAGGGAGGCGAAAAACTGTTTTTT	CASSGLGQGGEKLFF	TRBD1	.	TRBV2	TRBJ1-4
TGTGCCAGCAGTTTCGGGGCTAGCGGGTCCTCCTACGAGCAGTACTTC	CASSFGASGSSYEQYF	TRBD2	.	TRBV28	TRBJ2-7
TGTGCCAGCAGTCCCCTAGGCAGGGGTGGGGCTAGCGGGAGGCCCGCATTGTCCGGGCAGTACTTC	CASSPLGRGGASGRPALSGQYF	TRBD2	.	TRBV27	TRBJ2-7
TGTGCCAGTTCGGCCAGGGGGTACGAGCAGTACTTC	CASSARGYEQYF	TRBD1	.	TRBV19	TRBJ2-7
TGCGCCAGCAGCCACAGAATTCAAGAGACCCAGTACTTC	CASSHRIQETQYF	.	.	TRBV5-1	TRBJ2-5
TGCAGCGGGAAGGGGAGGTACCAAGAGACCCAGTACTTC	CSGKGRYQETQYF	.	.	TRBV29-1	TRBJ2-5
TGTGCCAGCAGTGGAGCCGGACTGTCACGTTCCGAGCAGTACTTC	CASSGAGLSRSEQYF	.	.	TRBV28	TRBJ2-7
TGTGCCAGCAGTCGACACCAGAACACCGGGGAGCTGTTTTTT	CASSRHQNTGELFF	.	.	TRBV27	TRBJ2-2
TGCAGTGCTAGGGTCACTTACGAGCAGTACTTC	CSARVTYEQYF	.	.	TRBV20-1	TRBJ2-7
TGTGCCAGTAGTATTCTTGGACAACCGAACACTGAAGCTTTCTTT	CASSILGQPNTEAFF	.	once	TRBV19	TRBJ1-1
TGTGCCAGCAGCCCGAGTCCGGACACTGAAGCTTTCTTT	CASSPSPDTEAFF	.	.	TRBV11-3	TRBJ1-1